Below, 8 T cell receptor beta chains from the same sample are listed, as sequenced in a study of siplizumab effects on memory and regulatory T cells. Repertoires were generated with immunoSEQ multiplex PCR, while TCRdb's copy carries only in-frame clones and drops some. The sample lists 100,000 or so clones, around 93% occurring once. The specimen sequenced was non-Treg CD4+ T cells sorted from blood. The receptor set was obtained from a human donor in good health.

The rearrangement uses TRBV28 and TRBJ2-3; D uncertain. V was trimmed by 2 bases and J by 1 base, leaving 4 bases between them. Germline values: CDR1 MDHEN, CDR2 SYDVKM. CDR3 length: 13 amino acids. The chain's CDR3 is CASSLDGTDTQYF. The CDR3 region has the DNA TGTGCCAGCAGTTTAGACGGCACAGATACGCAGTATTTT.

This chain joins TRBV6-1 and TRBJ2-5; TRBD2 matches 7 bases. J was trimmed by 2 bases and V by 0 bases; bases with no gene match: 6. Per the germline V gene, CDR1 is MNHNS and CDR2 is SASEGT. This CDR3 has 16 amino acids. DNA of the CDR3: TGTGCCAGCAGTGAAGCTCAGTCGGGGGGTCAAGAGACCCAGTACTTC. This codes for CASSEAQSGGQETQYF.

This clone has a single count. This chain connects TRBV5-1 to TRBJ2-5; 10 bases align to TRBD2. The CDR3 loop spans 15 amino acids. In germline, CDR1 is SGHRS, CDR2 YFSETQ. Germline trimming cut 4 bases from V and 5 bases from J; bases unmatched to any gene: 8. This CDR3 is CASSDSGGAGETQYF. In DNA form, the CDR3 reads TGCGCCAGCAGCGACAGCGGGGGGGCGGGGGAGACCCAGTACTTC.

The chain couples TRBV4-3 to TRBJ1-3; no clear D. V was trimmed by 4 bases and J by 0 bases, leaving 10 bases between them. Germline V gene lookup returns CDR1 LGHNA and CDR2 YSLEER. The CDR3 is 15 residues long. CDR3: CASSPGGFSGNTIYF. In DNA form, the CDR3 reads TGCGCCAGCAGCCCCGGCGGATTCTCTGGAAACACCATATATTTT.

This chain connects TRBV15 to TRBJ2-7; 8 nucleotides match TRBD2. This CDR3 contains 17 residues. After removal of 0 bases from V and 6 bases from J, the junction contained 13 bases not matched to a gene. The germline V gene encodes CDR1 LNHNV and CDR2 YYDKDF (reference sequence). CDR3 region: CATSRDRNRGGIGEQYF. The DNA of the CDR3 is TGTGCCACCAGCAGAGACAGGAACCGGGGGGGCATCGGCGAGCAGTACTTC.

The chain has TRBV7-3 and TRBJ2-3; D is unresolved. V dropped 3 bases and J dropped 3 bases, with 7 bases sitting between them. This CDR3 is built from 13 residues. The V gene's germline CDR1 is SGHTA and CDR2 FQGTGA. The CDR3 protein is CASSFGVTDTQYF. Written as DNA, the CDR3 is TGTGCCAGCAGCTTTGGGGTTACAGATACGCAGTATTTT.

The CDR3 DNA reads as TGTGCCAGTAAAACGCCACAGGGAAATCAGCCCCAGCATTTT. It yields the protein CASKTPQGNQPQHF. This rearrangement joins TRBV19 to TRBJ1-5; a weak D match, TRBD1 (6 bases). The CDR3 has 14 amino acids. The germline V gene encodes CDR1 LNHDA and CDR2 SQIVND (reference sequence). Deletions cut 7 bases from V and 4 bases from J, with 14 bases between.

The chain has TRBV19 and TRBJ1-1; no firm D call. The ends were cut back, 2 bases at V and 1 base at J, with 8 bases in the middle. The germline gives CDR1 LNHDA, CDR2 SQIVND (reference sequence). The CDR3 is 14 amino acids. CDR3 protein: CASSISGRNTEAFF. DNA of the CDR3: TGTGCCAGTAGTATATCCGGAAGGAACACTGAAGCTTTCTTT.